The 26 T cell receptor beta chains below were found in one sample sequenced in a study of control samples from healthy donors and cancer patients. Profiled with immunoSEQ multiplex PCR; TCRdb holds only in-frame clones, not every one. The data show about 140,000 clones, 75% to 95% seen once. The specimen was blood. The receptors here all came from a man aged 18-30 years in good health.

This chain joins TRBV19 and TRBJ1-4; 9 nucleotides align to TRBD1. The CDR3 is 19 residues long. The junction had 16 bases not matched to a gene; V was cut back by 8 bases and J by 0 bases. Per germline, CDR1 LNHDA and CDR2 SQIVND (reference sequence). The CDR3 sequence is CASRTGEGPILATNEKLFF. In nucleotides, the CDR3 is TGTGCCAGTCGGACAGGGGAGGGCCCGATCCTGGCAACTAATGAAAAACTGTTTTTT.

The rearrangement uses TRBV4-1 and TRBJ2-1; a weak D match, TRBD2 (6 bases). Trimming removed 1 base at V and 8 bases at J, with 18 bases between. Germline lookup yields CDR1 MGHRA and CDR2 YSYEKL. The CDR3 is made up of 16 amino acids. The CDR3 DNA follows: TGCGCCAGCAGCCAAGTGGACGGACTAACTCGCGATGAGCAGTTCTTC. Protein product: CASSQVDGLTRDEQFF.

This clone was seen a single time. V is TRBV19 and J is TRBJ2-7; 7 bases map to TRBD2. V was pared by 0 bases and J by 2 bases, with 4 bases of the junction left unmatched. Germline values: CDR1 LNHDA, CDR2 SQIVND (reference sequence). CDR3 length: 15 residues. This chain's CDR3 is CASSIDPRGAYEQYF. DNA of the CDR3: TGTGCCAGTAGTATAGACCCCCGGGGGGCCTACGAGCAGTACTTC. The whole variable domain, remainder taken from reference TRBV19 and TRBJ2-7, is DGGITQSPKYLFRKEGQNVTLSCEQNLNHDAMYWYRQDPGQGLRLIYYSQIVNDFQKGDIAEGYSVSREKKESFPLTVTSAQKNPTAFYLCASSIDPRGAYEQYFGPGTRLTVT.

The chain has TRBV20-1 and TRBJ1-2; D remains ambiguous. Germline V CDR1 and CDR2: DFQATT, SNEGSKA (reference sequence). Trimming shortened V by 3 bases and J by 0 bases, and 8 bases separated the two germline ends. The CDR3 runs to 13 residues. The CDR3 here is CSASKGTNYGYTF. The CDR3 DNA reads TGCAGTGCTAGTAAAGGGACTAACTATGGCTACACCTTC.

This chain's CDR3 is CASRVAVMNTEAFF. CDR3 DNA sequence: TGTGCCAGCAGGGTGGCGGTGATGAACACTGAAGCTTTCTTT. V and J are TRBV2 and TRBJ1-1; D unclear. The CDR3 runs 14 residues. CDR1 is SNHLY and CDR2 is FYNNEI in the germline V gene. Trimming removed 6 bases from V and 0 bases from J, with 11 bases in between.

This chain links TRBV2 with TRBJ2-1, with 16 bases lining up with TRBD2. Germline V gives CDR1 SNHLY, CDR2 FYNNEI. CDR3 length equals 15 residues. With 6 bases clipped from V and 8 bases from J, the junction kept 4 bases outside the gene matches. The CDR3 loop reads CASSGTSGGVHEQFF. The CDR3 DNA sequence: TGTGCCAGCAGCGGGACTAGCGGGGGGGTCCATGAGCAGTTCTTC. Using reference TRBV2 and TRBJ2-1 for the parts outside the CDR3, the full variable domain is EPEVTQTPSHQVTQMGQEVILRCVPISNHLYFYWYRQILGQKVEFLVSFYNNEISEKSEIFDDQFSVERPDGSNFTLKIRSTKLEDSAMYFCASSGTSGGVHEQFFGPGTRLTVL.

The gene calls are TRBV5-5 and TRBJ2-3; D remains unclear. Germline V CDR1 and CDR2: SGHKS, YYEKEE (reference sequence). The V gene lost 0 bases and the J gene lost 5 bases, with 1 base spanning the gap. This CDR3 spans 11 amino acids. The CDR3 DNA is TGTGCCAGCAGCTTGGAAGATACGCAGTATTTT. It codes for CASSLEDTQYF.

The genes are TRBV13 and TRBJ1-3; D gene unclear. Trimming removed 0 bases at V and 0 bases at J, with 6 bases between. Per the germline V gene, CDR1 is PRHDT and CDR2 is FYEKMQ (reference sequence). The CDR3 sequence is 15 residues long. This chain's CDR3 is CASSLGAGSGNTIYF. CDR3 in DNA: TGTGCCAGCAGCTTAGGGGCCGGCTCTGGAAACACCATATATTTT.

The chain uses TRBV12-3 or TRBV12-4 and TRBJ1-5; the D gene is possibly TRBD1 (5 bases). V gave up 2 bases and J gave up 8 bases, with 10 bases separating them. The CDR3 is 13 residues long. This CDR3 is CASSLQGSEPQHF. For the CDR3, the DNA is TGTGCCAGCAGTTTACAGGGTAGCGAGCCCCAGCATTTT.

Comments on this clone: Additional DNA sequences in this sample encode the identical CDR3. CDR3 nucleotides: TGTGCCAGCAGTTTGAACAGAGTGAACACTGAAGCTTTCTTT. The encoded protein is CASSLNRVNTEAFF. This chain connects TRBV27 to TRBJ1-1; D not resolved. CDR1 is MNHEY, CDR2 SMNVEV, per germline (reference sequence). Deletions cut 3 bases from V and 0 bases from J, with 8 bases between. The CDR3 contains 14 residues.

V gene TRBV7-9 combines with J gene TRBJ1-1; TRBD1 matches 9 bases. V was clipped by 2 bases and J by 6 bases; unmatched bases: 10. Germline CDR1 is SEHNR and CDR2 is FQNEAQ (reference sequence). This CDR3 is built from 16 residues. CDR3: CASSLSSDRGYPEAFF. The CDR3 nucleotides are TGTGCCAGCAGCTTAAGTTCCGACAGGGGGTACCCTGAAGCTTTCTTT.

The rearrangement joins TRBV4-1 to TRBJ2-3, with D possibly matching TRBD2 (5 bases). Trimming removed 3 bases at V and 10 bases at J, with 20 bases between. CDR1 and CDR2 from the germline V gene are MGHRA and YSYEKL. The CDR3 is 15 amino acids. DNA of the CDR3: TGCGCCAGCAGCCATGATACCGGTCGGGGAAAAGCGCAGTATTTT. It is translated as CASSHDTGRGKAQYF.

The J gene is TRBJ2-4, the V gene TRBV20-1, with D uncertain. CDR1 is DFQATT, CDR2 SNEGSKA, per germline (reference sequence). This CDR3 region has 13 residues. V was trimmed by 3 bases and J by 5 bases, leaving 11 bases between them. The CDR3 loop is CSASWGVQNIQYF. DNA of the CDR3: TGCAGTGCTAGTTGGGGTGTTCAAAACATTCAGTACTTC.

The chain carries TRBV5-1 and TRBJ1-4, with D uncertain. The V gene lost 5 bases and the J gene lost 8 bases, with 19 bases spanning the gap. The CDR3 loop spans 15 amino acids. CDR1 is SGHRS and CDR2 is YFSETQ in the germline V gene. The CDR3, as DNA: TGCGCCAGCAGTCATAAGCGGGAGATCGGGGAAAAACTGTTTTTT. Residues: CASSHKREIGEKLFF.

The CDR3 region is CASSSQGAGSPLHF. The DNA of the CDR3 is TGTGCCAGCAGCTCGCAGGGGGCTGGTTCACCCCTCCACTTT. This chain joins TRBV7-3 and TRBJ1-6, with 8 positions matching TRBD1. The CDR3 is made up of 14 amino acids. V was pared by 4 bases and J by 9 bases, with 5 bases of the junction left unmatched. The germline CDR1 and CDR2 sequences are SGHTA and FQGTGA. Filled out from reference TRBV7-3 and TRBJ1-6, the complete variable domain reads GAGVSQTPSNKVTEKGKYVELRCDPISGHTALYWYRQSLGQGPEFLIYFQGTGAADDSGLPNDRFFAVRPEGSVSTLKIQRTERGDSAVYLCASSSQGAGSPLHFGNGTRLTVT.

This chain joins TRBV6-6 and TRBJ2-2; D gene uncertain. The CDR3 totals 12 residues. The V gene lost 8 bases and the J gene lost 7 bases, with 11 bases spanning the gap. Germline V gene data show CDR1 as MNHNY and CDR2 as SVGAGI (reference sequence). The DNA for the CDR3 is TGTGCCAGCGGCGGCGGCCACGGGGAGCTGTTTTTT. The encoded protein is CASGGGHGELFF.

The V gene is TRBV3-1 (or the pseudogene TRBV3-2), the J gene TRBJ2-1; D may be TRBD2 (6 bases). CDR1 and CDR2 from the germline V gene are LGHDT and YNNKEL (reference sequence). V dropped 4 bases and J dropped 5 bases, with 9 bases sitting between them. This CDR3 region has 13 residues. CDR3 bases: TGTGCCAGCAGCCCTTGGGAGGACAATGAGCAGTTCTTC. Residues: CASSPWEDNEQFF.

This rearrangement joins TRBV4-3 to TRBJ1-5; no reliable D call. The CDR3 consists of 14 residues. V lost 1 base to trimming and J lost 6 bases, with 10 bases between them. CDR1 is LGHNA, CDR2 YSLEER, per germline. The CDR3 coding sequence is TGCGCCAGCAGCCAAGTGGAGGTGCCTCAGCCCCAGCATTTT. Translating gives CASSQVEVPQPQHF.

The V gene is TRBV4-1, the J gene TRBJ1-5; D gene uncertain. The V and J ends lost 1 base and 0 bases respectively, with 13 bases between them. The CDR3 is 17 residues long. Germline lookup yields CDR1 MGHRA and CDR2 YSYEKL. The chain's CDR3 is CASSQVPRADSNQPQHF. The CDR3 nucleotides read TGCGCCAGCAGCCAAGTCCCCAGAGCCGATAGCAATCAGCCCCAGCATTTT.

This chain connects TRBV19 to TRBJ2-5; 10 bases agree with TRBD1. V lost 6 bases, J lost 2 bases, and 6 bases stayed unmatched. Germline V gene sequence: CDR1 LNHDA, CDR2 SQIVND (reference sequence). The CDR3 is made up of 15 amino acids. Written as DNA, the CDR3 is TGTGCCAGTAGCAGCCGGACAGGGGGGCAAGAGACCCAGTACTTC. Its translation is CASSSRTGGQETQYF.

The chain couples TRBV7-9 to TRBJ2-2, with a tentative D call TRBD1 (6 bases). This CDR3 region has 16 residues. V was trimmed by 5 bases and J by 1 base, leaving 14 bases between them. The germline gives CDR1 SEHNR, CDR2 FQNEAQ (reference sequence). This CDR3 is CASSPAGALNTGELFF. The DNA for the CDR3 is TGTGCCAGCAGCCCGGCAGGGGCCCTGAACACCGGGGAGCTGTTTTTT.

This chain uses TRBV7-2 with TRBJ2-3; 8 bases are shared with TRBD2. This CDR3 comprises 19 residues. Germline CDR1 reads SGHTA; CDR2 reads FQGNSA. The V and J ends lost 0 bases and 1 base, in that order; junction bases with no gene match: 12. The CDR3, as DNA: TGTGCCAGCAGCTTAGCGCAGTCCGCAGCGGGGGCCCGCACAGATACGCAGTATTTT. It encodes CASSLAQSAAGARTDTQYF. The variable domain in full, with the rest retrieved from reference TRBV7-2 and TRBJ2-3, is GAGVSQSPSNKVTEKGKDVELRCDPISGHTALYWYRQSLGQGLEFLIYFQGNSAPDKSGLPSDRFSAERTGGSVSTLTIQRTQQEDSAVYLCASSLAQSAAGARTDTQYFGPGTRLTVL.

The chain couples TRBV4-1 to TRBJ2-1, with 8 bases that match TRBD2. Germline V CDR1 and CDR2: MGHRA, YSYEKL. The CDR3 totals 16 residues. The J segment lost 4 bases and the V segment lost 5 bases, leaving 10 bases of the junction unmatched. CDR3 nucleotide sequence: TGCGCCAGCAGCGGTCCGGCGAGCGGGGGTTACAATGAGCAGTTCTTC. Encoded protein: CASSGPASGGYNEQFF.

The genes are TRBV5-1 and TRBJ1-2, with a possible D match to TRBD1 (6 bases). The germline V gene encodes CDR1 SGHRS and CDR2 YFSETQ. V gave up 0 bases and J gave up 6 bases, with 18 bases separating them. This CDR3 has 16 residues. CDR3 sequence: CASSLDLPGTPNGYTF. In nucleotides, the CDR3 is TGCGCCAGCAGCTTGGACCTACCCGGGACACCCAATGGCTACACCTTC. Combining the CDR3 with reference TRBV5-1 and TRBJ1-2 gives the whole variable domain KAGVTQTPRYLIKTRGQQVTLSCSPISGHRSVSWYQQTPGQGLQFLFEYFSETQRNKGNFPGRFSGRQFSNSRSEMNVSTLELGDSALYLCASSLDLPGTPNGYTFGSGTRLTVV.

V and J are TRBV4-3 and TRBJ1-2; no reliable D call. This CDR3 has 13 residues. Germline V gives CDR1 LGHNA, CDR2 YSLEER. The V end was cut by 6 bases, the J end by 8 bases, with 16 bases between. The CDR3 reads CASSPGGVYGYTF. In DNA, the CDR3 is TGCGCCAGCAGTCCCGGTGGGGTCTACGGCTACACCTTC.

The chain recombines TRBV2 with TRBJ2-7; 14 bases fit TRBD2. The V gene end was trimmed by 3 bases and the J gene end by 0 bases; junction bases not matched to a gene: 7. CDR1 and CDR2 from the germline V gene are SNHLY and FYNNEI. CDR3 length: 18 residues. The DNA of the CDR3 is TGTGCCAGCAGTGACGGGACTAGCGGGGGTTACCTCTCCTACGAGCAGTACTTC. Translation gives CASSDGTSGGYLSYEQYF.